This T cell receptor (beta chain) was sequenced during a study of shared clonotypes between healthy human individuals. Study information: CD4 naive cells filled three plates per donor, CD4 memory three, CD8 naive two and CD8 memory one.

Per the germline V gene, CDR1 is SGHRS and CDR2 is YFSETQ. The CDR3 consists of 15 residues. J lost 5 bases, V lost 3 bases, and 9 bases had no gene match. In replicate PCRs of sorted subsets, roughly 190 ng DNA, roughly 31,000 T cell genomes, was used. Clones were sequenced by immunoSEQ multiplex PCR, and TCRdb holds only the in-frame ones, with some missing. The sample yields 2 million to 2.5 million clones, more than 85% seen once. Sequenced: naive CD4+ T cells from PBMCs. Specified subset: CD45RA+ positively selected. The chain has TRBV5-1 and TRBJ2-7, with TRBD1 matching over 9 bases. This TCR came from a man aged 18 to 30 in good health. Some clones in this sample may be carry-over from other donors' samples. CDR3 DNA sequence: TGCGCCAGCAGCTGGGGGGACAGGGCTGTAGACGAGCAGTACTTC. Translation gives CASSWGDRAVDEQYF.